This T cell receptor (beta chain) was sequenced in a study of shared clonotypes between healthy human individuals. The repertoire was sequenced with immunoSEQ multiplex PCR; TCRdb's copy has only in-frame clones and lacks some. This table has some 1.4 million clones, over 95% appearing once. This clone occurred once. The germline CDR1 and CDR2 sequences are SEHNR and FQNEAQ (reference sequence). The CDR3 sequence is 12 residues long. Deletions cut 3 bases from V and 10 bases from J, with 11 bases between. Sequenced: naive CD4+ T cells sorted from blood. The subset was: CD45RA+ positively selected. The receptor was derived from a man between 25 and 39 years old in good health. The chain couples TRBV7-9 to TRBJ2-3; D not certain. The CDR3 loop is CASSFMGIPQYF. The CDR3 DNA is TGTGCCAGCAGCTTTATGGGGATTCCGCAGTATTTT.